A single sample is the source of the 5 T cell receptor beta chains below, sequenced in a study of T cells expressing NK-cell markers. TCRdb re-called the 5' RACE reads; one entry per CDR3 protein, DNA not given. The table for this sample gives about 460,000 distinct CDR3 sequences. Sequenced: blood T cells: a sorted CD56 or NKG2C T cell subset, CD4+ or CD8+ T cells, or bulk PBMC T cells (not recorded which). All receptors come from a woman aged 50 to 60 in good health.

The V and J genes are TRBV5-1 and TRBJ1-1; the TRBD1 assignment by TCRdb is unverifiable without DNA. This CDR3 region has 16 residues. Per germline, CDR1 SGHRS and CDR2 YFSETQ. The CDR3 spells CASSFSGQAIGTEAFF.

The rearrangement joins TRBV29-1 to TRBJ1-6. The germline V gene has CDR1 SQVTM and CDR2 ANQGSEA. CDR3 size: 13 residues. This CDR3 reads CSVLSSYNSPLHF.

The chain has TRBV9 and TRBJ2-1; TCRdb's D gene call, TRBD1, goes unchecked for lack of DNA. The germline V gene has CDR1 SGDLS and CDR2 YYNGEE. This CDR3 has 16 amino acids. The CDR3 reads CASSSLQGAYYNEQFF. Complete variable domain (other parts from reference TRBV9 and TRBJ2-1): DSGVTQTPKHLITATGQRVTLRCSPRSGDLSVYWYQQSLDQGLQFLIQYYNGEERAKGNILERFSAQQFPDLHSELNLSSLELGDSALYFCASSSLQGAYYNEQFFGPGTRLTVL.

The V call is TRBV5-1, the J call TRBJ2-2; as DNA is missing, the TRBD2 call by TCRdb cannot be tested. The length of the CDR3 is 15 residues. The germline V gene has CDR1 SGHRS and CDR2 YFSETQ. The chain's CDR3 is CASSLSLAVSGELFF.

The chain couples TRBV15 to TRBJ2-1. The CDR3 extends over 14 amino acids. Germline lookup yields CDR1 LNHNV and CDR2 YYDKDF (reference sequence). This CDR3 reads CASRNPKLLNEQFF.